A selection of T cell receptor beta chains follows, all from one sample in a study of blood T cell repertoires in COVID-19. Assay used: immunoSEQ multiplex PCR; TCRdb lists only in-frame clones, some missing. The data contain around 110,000 clones, roughly 90% of them singletons. The sequenced sample consisted of peripheral blood. These receptors were collected from a man aged 40-49 years with active or convalescent COVID-19. Each CDR3 is given with its conserved first and last residue. The D gene is left open where the match is weak. Clone size is shown for a subset of rows, as once, few, many or a class of expanded clone.

clone_size	v_call	j_call	d_call	cdr3_nt	cdr3_aa
NA	TRBV27	TRBJ1-5	NA	TGTGCCAGCAGTTTTTTCGAGGGTCAGCCCCAGCATTTT	CASSFFEGQPQHF
NA	TRBV10-2	TRBJ1-2	NA	TGCGCCAGCAGTGAAGACAGACCTAACTATGGCTACACCTTC	CASSEDRPNYGYTF
NA	TRBV2	TRBJ1-2	TRBD1	TGTGCCAGCAGTGAAGCACAGGGGGTTCGCTATGGCTACACCTTC	CASSEAQGVRYGYTF
NA	TRBV7-7	TRBJ2-5	TRBD1	TGTGCTAGCAGCCCGCGGACAGGTTCGGGGACCCAGTACTTC	CASSPRTGSGTQYF
NA	TRBV12-3/TRBV12-4	TRBJ1-6	TRBD1	TGTGCCAGCAGGGACAGGGGGCATTCACCCCTCCACTTT	CASRDRGHSPLHF
NA	TRBV3-1/TRBV3-2	TRBJ1-1	NA	TGTGCCAGCAGCCAACCACGTGACAGCCGGGAGGCTTTCTTT	CASSQPRDSREAFF
NA	TRBV7-2	TRBJ2-3	NA	TGTGCCAGCAGCCTCCGACAGAGAAGCACAGATACGCAGTATTTT	CASSLRQRSTDTQYF
NA	TRBV9	TRBJ1-3	NA	TGTGCCAGCAGCGTAAGCCGAAACACCATATATTTT	CASSVSRNTIYF
NA	TRBV7-2	TRBJ2-1	TRBD2	TGTGCCAGCAGCTCGGACCTAGCGGGAACGTTTGAGGTCTTC	CASSSDLAGTFEVF
NA	TRBV5-1	TRBJ2-5	NA	TGCGCCAGCAGCTTGCTAGCAAGCCAAGAGACCCAGTACTTC	CASSLLASQETQYF
few	TRBV30	TRBJ1-4	TRBD1	TGTGCCTGGAGCCACTCGGGACAGGGCAGAAGTAAAAAACTGTTTTTT	CAWSHSGQGRSKKLFF
few	TRBV6-5	TRBJ1-5	TRBD1	TGTGCCAGCAGTCTCAGTCAGGGGGCCGGTCAGCCCCAGCATTTT	CASSLSQGAGQPQHF
NA	TRBV7-8	TRBJ1-1	NA	TGTGCCAGCAGCCCGAGGACGGGGAATAGGAACACTGAAGCTTTCTTT	CASSPRTGNRNTEAFF
once	TRBV28	TRBJ1-5	NA	TGTGCCAGCAGTTTTTTGAGACAGCCCCAGCATTTT	CASSFLRQPQHF
NA	TRBV5-1	TRBJ1-1	TRBD1	TGCGCCAGCAGCAGACAGGGGGAGAACACTGAAGCTTTCTTT	CASSRQGENTEAFF
NA	TRBV3-1/TRBV3-2	TRBJ1-2	NA	TGTGCCAGCAGCCAAGGTGGAGGGCCTGGCTACACCTTC	CASSQGGGPGYTF
NA	TRBV15	TRBJ2-1	NA	TGTGCCACCAGCAAGCCGGGATCCGACAATGAGCAGTTCTTC	CATSKPGSDNEQFF
NA	TRBV30	TRBJ1-1	NA	TGTGCCTGGAGTGTACTAGGGGGTAACACTGAAGCTTTCTTT	CAWSVLGGNTEAFF
few	TRBV9	TRBJ2-2	NA	TGTGCCAGCAGCGTCCCTCCCGGGGAGCTGTTTTTT	CASSVPPGELFF
once	TRBV27	TRBJ1-1	TRBD1	TGTGCCAGCGGGGAGACAGGGGGATCTTCCACTGAAGCTTTCTTT	CASGETGGSSTEAFF
NA	TRBV6-2/TRBV6-3	TRBJ2-2	TRBD2	TGTGCCAGCAGCGCCCTAGCGGGAGGAGTTTCGCGTACCGGGGAGCTGTTTTTT	CASSALAGGVSRTGELFF
NA	TRBV18	TRBJ1-2	NA	TGTGCCAGCTCACCCGGCGGGAACTATGGCTACACCTTC	CASSPGGNYGYTF
NA	TRBV10-2	TRBJ1-5	NA	TGCGCCAGCAGCCCGCAGGGGCAGGGTCCCCAGCATTTT	CASSPQGQGPQHF
NA	TRBV18	TRBJ1-1	NA	TGTGCCAGCTCACCACGGGGGGGAGGCACTGAAGCTTTCTTT	CASSPRGGGTEAFF
NA	TRBV19	TRBJ2-7	NA	TGTGCCAGTAGCGGGAGACAATCCGGCGAGCAGTACTTC	CASSGRQSGEQYF
NA	TRBV6-2/TRBV6-3	TRBJ2-7	NA	TGTGCCAGCAGTACCGGGACCTACGAGCAGTACTTC	CASSTGTYEQYF
NA	TRBV28	TRBJ2-1	TRBD1	TGTGCCAGCAGCCCGACAGGGGGCTCCTACAATGAGCAGTTCTTC	CASSPTGGSYNEQFF
NA	TRBV7-2	TRBJ2-1	TRBD2	TGTGCCAGCAGCCCTCGGCAGGCGGGAGCGGGGAATGAGCAGTTCTTC	CASSPRQAGAGNEQFF
NA	TRBV4-3	TRBJ1-3	NA	TGCGCCAGCAGCCAAGGGCAGGGCTCTGGAAACACCATATATTTT	CASSQGQGSGNTIYF
NA	TRBV6-4	TRBJ2-1	NA	TGTGCCAGCGGACGGACAGAGAACAATGAGCAGTTCTTC	CASGRTENNEQFF
NA	TRBV5-1	TRBJ2-2	NA	TGCGCCAGCAGCTTGAACAGTAAGGAGGAGCTGTTTTTT	CASSLNSKEELFF
once	TRBV2	TRBJ1-2	NA	TGTGCCAGCAGTTTCGGCTTAGGGGGTGGCTACACCTTC	CASSFGLGGGYTF
NA	TRBV4-1	TRBJ1-3	TRBD1	TGCGCCAGCAGCCAAGAAGGGGGCCTCCATGGAAACACCATATATTTT	CASSQEGGLHGNTIYF
NA	TRBV24-1	TRBJ1-2	NA	TGTGCCACCAGTGATTCTGTCTTCTACACCTTC	CATSDSVFYTF
NA	TRBV14	TRBJ2-5	TRBD1	TGTGCCAGCAGCCGGGGACAGCCCCAAGAGACCCAGTACTTC	CASSRGQPQETQYF
NA	TRBV9	TRBJ1-1	NA	TGTGCCAGCAGCGTAGGGTTCGGGGGGAACACTGAAGCTTTCTTT	CASSVGFGGNTEAFF
NA	TRBV28	TRBJ1-5	NA	TGTGCCAGCAGTTTGGGCCCAGGGGAGCGTCAGCCCCAGCATTTT	CASSLGPGERQPQHF
once	TRBV28	TRBJ2-5	TRBD1	TGTGCCAGCAGACCAAACGGACAGGGCCAAGAGACCCAGTACTTC	CASRPNGQGQETQYF
NA	TRBV6-5	TRBJ1-2	NA	TGTGCCAGCAGTTACGGAGACTATGGCTACACCTTC	CASSYGDYGYTF
NA	TRBV5-6	TRBJ2-3	TRBD2	TGTGCCAGCAGCTTGAGGCTAGCGGGACGGCCAGATACGCAGTATTTT	CASSLRLAGRPDTQYF
NA	TRBV5-4	TRBJ2-5	TRBD1	TGTGCCAGCACCCGTCGGGGTTCAGGGGGCGTCGAGACCCAGTACTTC	CASTRRGSGGVETQYF
NA	TRBV7-9	TRBJ2-7	TRBD2	TGTGCCAGCAGCGGAAGCGGGAAGTACGAGCAGTACTTC	CASSGSGKYEQYF
NA	TRBV5-1	TRBJ1-1	NA	TGCGCCAGCAGCTTTAGTCGGGGTCTGAACACTGAAGCTTTCTTT	CASSFSRGLNTEAFF
NA	TRBV28	TRBJ1-5	NA	TGTGCCAGCAGTCCGCCCCGACAGGCGTCTAAGGGGCCCCAGCATTTT	CASSPPRQASKGPQHF
NA	TRBV20-1	TRBJ1-1	NA	TGCAGTGCTCAGGCCCACACTGAAGCTTTCTTT	CSAQAHTEAFF
NA	TRBV5-1	TRBJ1-2	NA	TGCGCCAGCAGCTCCACAGGGTTTGGGGGCTACACCTTC	CASSSTGFGGYTF
NA	TRBV6-5	TRBJ1-2	TRBD1	TGTGCCAGCAGCCCGGACAGGGCATATGGCTACACCTTC	CASSPDRAYGYTF
once	TRBV27	TRBJ2-1	TRBD1	TGTGCCAGCAGTCCTAGGACAGGGGCCCTCGTTCCTGAGCAGTTCTTC	CASSPRTGALVPEQFF
NA	TRBV28	TRBJ2-3	NA	TGTGCCAGCAGTTTACCGAGGACAGATACGCAGTATTTT	CASSLPRTDTQYF
NA	TRBV5-1	TRBJ1-2	TRBD1	TGCGCCAGCAGCTTGGGTACCGGGACAGGCGCTGGCTACACCTTC	CASSLGTGTGAGYTF
NA	TRBV28	TRBJ1-2	TRBD1	TGTGCCAGCAGAGAAGAGGTTCAGGGGGCCCGTTGGACCTTC	CASREEVQGARWTF
NA	TRBV6-2/TRBV6-3	TRBJ2-1	TRBD2	TGTGCCAGCAGTTACTCTAGCGGGCAATACAATGAGCAGTTCTTC	CASSYSSGQYNEQFF
once	TRBV28	TRBJ1-2	NA	TGTGCCAGCAGTTTAAATGGGGCGAGAGGCTATGGCTACACCTTC	CASSLNGARGYGYTF
NA	TRBV7-2	TRBJ1-6	NA	TGTGCCAGCAGCGCCGGGGTTTCTAATTCACCCCTCCACTTT	CASSAGVSNSPLHF
NA	TRBV20-1	TRBJ2-7	NA	TGCAGTTTGGGAGTGGGCGGCGAGCAGTACTTC	CSLGVGGEQYF
NA	TRBV25-1	TRBJ1-2	NA	TGTGCCAGCAGTGAAGGGTCAGGGCCCTATGGCTACACCTTC	CASSEGSGPYGYTF
NA	TRBV3-1/TRBV3-2	TRBJ2-5	NA	TGTGCCAGCAGCCAACAGTTGCGCGGAGAGACCCAGTACTTC	CASSQQLRGETQYF
NA	TRBV9	TRBJ2-7	TRBD2	TGTGCCAGCAGCGTTTCTAGCGGCGCCTACGAGCAGTACTTC	CASSVSSGAYEQYF
NA	TRBV24-1	TRBJ2-3	NA	TGTGCCACCAGTGAGAAGGGGTATACGCAGTATTTT	CATSEKGYTQYF
NA	TRBV4-3	TRBJ2-3	TRBD2	TGCGCCAGCAGCCCCGTAGCGGGCAGCACAGATACGCAGTATTTT	CASSPVAGSTDTQYF